Listed here is a single T cell receptor beta chain. Its antigen is not known. Sequencing used immunoSEQ multiplex PCR; TCRdb keeps in-frame clones, though not all of them. This table has about 13,000 clones, around four fifths appearing once. CDR3 size: 16 residues. The V segment lost 5 bases and the J segment 7 bases; nucleotides outside the gene matches: 13. CDR1 is WNHNN and CDR2 is SYGVQD in the germline V gene (reference sequence). The record originates from a study of T cell repertoires in ileal Crohn's disease. Study context: Thiopurines (about eleven) or anti-TNF agents (approximately 20) were given postoperatively to about half.

Findings and limits, study-wide: Sorted CD8 T cells held more high-frequency clones than CD4. Active smokers at surgery had more clonal expansions than non-smokers. Endoscopic recurrence occurred in every patient whose clonality exceeded 26.8%.

The rearrangement links TRBV10-1 to TRBJ2-7; the match to TRBD2 covers 11 bases. This TCR was sampled from an adult with Crohn's disease. What was sequenced was ileal tissue. CDR3 nucleotides: TGCGCCAGCAGTCCCCGTCCCCGGACTAGCGGGTTTGAGCAGTACTTC. Encoded protein: CASSPRPRTSGFEQYF.